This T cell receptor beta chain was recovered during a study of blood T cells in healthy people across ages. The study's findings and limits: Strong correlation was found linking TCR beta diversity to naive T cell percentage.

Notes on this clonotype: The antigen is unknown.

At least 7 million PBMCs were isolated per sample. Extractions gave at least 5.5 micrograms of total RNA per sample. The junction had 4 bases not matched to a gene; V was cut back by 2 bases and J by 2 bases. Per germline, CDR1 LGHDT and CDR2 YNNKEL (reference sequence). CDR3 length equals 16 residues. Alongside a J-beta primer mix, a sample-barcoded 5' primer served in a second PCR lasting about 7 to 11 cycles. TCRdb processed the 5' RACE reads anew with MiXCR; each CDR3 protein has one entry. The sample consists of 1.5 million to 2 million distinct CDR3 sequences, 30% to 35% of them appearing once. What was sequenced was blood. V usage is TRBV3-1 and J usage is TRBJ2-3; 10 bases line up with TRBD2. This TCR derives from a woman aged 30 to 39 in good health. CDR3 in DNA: TGTGCCAGCAGCCAACGTAGCGGGGGGAACACAGATACGCAGTATTTT. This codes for CASSQRSGGNTDTQYF.